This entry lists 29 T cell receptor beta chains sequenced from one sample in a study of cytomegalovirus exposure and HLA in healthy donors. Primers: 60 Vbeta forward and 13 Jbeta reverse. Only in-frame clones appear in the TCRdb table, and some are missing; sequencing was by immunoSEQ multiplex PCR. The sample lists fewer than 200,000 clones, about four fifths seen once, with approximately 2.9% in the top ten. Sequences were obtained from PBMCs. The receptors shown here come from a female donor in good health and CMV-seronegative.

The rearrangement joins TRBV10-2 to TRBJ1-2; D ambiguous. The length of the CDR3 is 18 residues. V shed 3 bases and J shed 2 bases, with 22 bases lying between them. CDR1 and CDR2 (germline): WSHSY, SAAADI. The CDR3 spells CASSDASSGPRANYGYTF. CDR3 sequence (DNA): TGCGCCAGCAGTGATGCCTCCTCCGGCCCCCGAGCGAACTATGGCTACACCTTC.

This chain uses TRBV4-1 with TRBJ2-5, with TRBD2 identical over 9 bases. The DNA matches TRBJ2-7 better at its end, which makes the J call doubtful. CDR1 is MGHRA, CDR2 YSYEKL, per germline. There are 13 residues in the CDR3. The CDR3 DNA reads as TGCGCCAGCAGCCAAGGTAGCGGGAGCGAGCAGTACTTC. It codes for CASSQGSGSEQYF.

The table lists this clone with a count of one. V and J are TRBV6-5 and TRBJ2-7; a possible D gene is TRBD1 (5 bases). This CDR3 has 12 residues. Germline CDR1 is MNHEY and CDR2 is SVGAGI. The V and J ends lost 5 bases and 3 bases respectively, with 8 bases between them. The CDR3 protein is CASSPQGYEQYF. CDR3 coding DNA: TGTGCCAGCAGTCCGCAGGGCTACGAGCAGTACTTC.

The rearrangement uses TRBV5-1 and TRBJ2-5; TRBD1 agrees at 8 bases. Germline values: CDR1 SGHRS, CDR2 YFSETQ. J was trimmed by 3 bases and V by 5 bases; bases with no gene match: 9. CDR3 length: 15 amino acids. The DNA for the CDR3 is TGCGCCAGCAGGGCACACTACAGGGGGGAAGAGACCCAGTACTTC. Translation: CASRAHYRGEETQYF.

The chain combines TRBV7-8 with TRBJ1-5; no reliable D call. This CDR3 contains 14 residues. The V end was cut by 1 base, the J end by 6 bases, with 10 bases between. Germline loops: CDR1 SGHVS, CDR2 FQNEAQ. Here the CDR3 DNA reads TGTGCCAGCAGCTTAGGAGGGTCCTCTCAGCCCCAGCATTTT. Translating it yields CASSLGGSSQPQHF.

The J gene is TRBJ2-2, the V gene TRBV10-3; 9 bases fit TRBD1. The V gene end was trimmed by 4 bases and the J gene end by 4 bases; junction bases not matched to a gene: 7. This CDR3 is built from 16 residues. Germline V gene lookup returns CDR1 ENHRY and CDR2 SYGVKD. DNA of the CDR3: TGTGCCATCAGTGCTACGGGACAGGGACCCACCGGGGAGCTGTTTTTT. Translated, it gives CAISATGQGPTGELFF.

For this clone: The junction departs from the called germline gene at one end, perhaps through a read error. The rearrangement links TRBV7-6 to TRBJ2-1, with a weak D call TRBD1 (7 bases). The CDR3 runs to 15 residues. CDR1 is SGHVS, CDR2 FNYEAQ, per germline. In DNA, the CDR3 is TGTGTCAGCAGCCCAGAGGAGGGGGCAGGGAATGAGCAGTTCTTC. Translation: CVSSPEEGAGNEQFF. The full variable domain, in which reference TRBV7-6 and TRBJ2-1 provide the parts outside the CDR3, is GAGVSQSPRYKVTKRGQDVALRCDPISGHVSLYWYRQALGQGPEFLTYFNYEAQQDKSGLPNDRFSAERPEGSISTLTIQRTEQRDSAMYRCVSSPEEGAGNEQFFGPGTRLTVL.

The CDR3 region has the DNA TGTGCCAGCAGCTTAGTACCTTATGGGCACACCATATATTTT. The encoded protein is CASSLVPYGHTIYF. This sequence joins TRBV7-2 and TRBJ1-3; D is ambiguous. Germline assignment: CDR1 SGHTA and CDR2 FQGNSA. V gave up 1 base and J gave up 8 bases, with 12 bases separating them. The CDR3 spans 14 residues.

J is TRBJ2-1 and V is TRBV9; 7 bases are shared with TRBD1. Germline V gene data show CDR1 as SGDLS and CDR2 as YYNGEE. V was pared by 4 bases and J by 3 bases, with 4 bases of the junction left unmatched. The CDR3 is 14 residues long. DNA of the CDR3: TGTGCCAGCAGCAGACAGGGCCTCTACAATGAGCAGTTCTTC. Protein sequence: CASSRQGLYNEQFF.

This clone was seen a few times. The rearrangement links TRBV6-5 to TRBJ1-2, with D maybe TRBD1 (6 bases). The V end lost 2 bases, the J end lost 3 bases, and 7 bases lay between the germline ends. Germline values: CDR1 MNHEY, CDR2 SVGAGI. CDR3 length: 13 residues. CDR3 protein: CASSYGQYYGYTF. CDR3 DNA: TGTGCCAGCAGTTACGGACAGTACTATGGCTACACCTTC.

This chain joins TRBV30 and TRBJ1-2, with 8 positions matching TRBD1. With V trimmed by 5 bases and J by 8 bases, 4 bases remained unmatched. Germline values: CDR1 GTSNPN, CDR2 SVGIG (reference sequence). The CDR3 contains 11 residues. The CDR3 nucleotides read TGTGCCTGGGGACAGGGCGAGGGCTACACCTTC. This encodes CAWGQGEGYTF.

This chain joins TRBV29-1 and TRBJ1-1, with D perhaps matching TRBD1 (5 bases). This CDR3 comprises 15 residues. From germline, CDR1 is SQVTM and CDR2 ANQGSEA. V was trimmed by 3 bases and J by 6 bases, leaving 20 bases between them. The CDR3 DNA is TGCAGCGTTGATGGCGGGACCCCTAGGACCTCTGAAGCTTTCTTT. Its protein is CSVDGGTPRTSEAFF. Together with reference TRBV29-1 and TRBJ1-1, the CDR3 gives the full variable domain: SAVISQKPSRDICQRGTSLTIQCQVDSQVTMMFWYRQQPGQSLTLIATANQGSEATYESGFVIDKFPISRPNLTFSTLTVSNMSPEDSSIYLCSVDGGTPRTSEAFFGQGTRLTVV.

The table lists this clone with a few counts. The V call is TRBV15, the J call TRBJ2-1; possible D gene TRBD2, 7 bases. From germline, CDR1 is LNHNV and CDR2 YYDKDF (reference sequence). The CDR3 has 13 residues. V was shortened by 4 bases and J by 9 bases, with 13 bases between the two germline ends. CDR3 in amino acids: CATSNARGAEQFF. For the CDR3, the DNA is TGTGCCACCAGCAACGCCCGGGGGGCTGAGCAGTTCTTC.

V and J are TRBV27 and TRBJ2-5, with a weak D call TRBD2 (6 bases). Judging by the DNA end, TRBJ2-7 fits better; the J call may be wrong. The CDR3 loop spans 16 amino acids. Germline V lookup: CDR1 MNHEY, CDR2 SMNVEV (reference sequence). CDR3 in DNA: TGTGCCAGCAGTTTATCTGCAGAGGGACTCCCGTACGAGCAGTACTTC. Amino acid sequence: CASSLSAEGLPYEQYF.

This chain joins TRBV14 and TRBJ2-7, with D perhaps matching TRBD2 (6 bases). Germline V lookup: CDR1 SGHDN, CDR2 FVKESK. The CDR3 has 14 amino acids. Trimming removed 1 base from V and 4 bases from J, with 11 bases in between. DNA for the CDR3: TGTGCCAGCAGCCAAGGGTTTGGACTATACGAGCAGTACTTC. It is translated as CASSQGFGLYEQYF.

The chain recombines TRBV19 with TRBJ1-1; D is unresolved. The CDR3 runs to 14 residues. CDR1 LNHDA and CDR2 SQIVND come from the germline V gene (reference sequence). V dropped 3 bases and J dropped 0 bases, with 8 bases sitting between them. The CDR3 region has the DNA TGTGCCAGTAGTATTTTGCAGATGAACACTGAAGCTTTCTTT. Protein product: CASSILQMNTEAFF.

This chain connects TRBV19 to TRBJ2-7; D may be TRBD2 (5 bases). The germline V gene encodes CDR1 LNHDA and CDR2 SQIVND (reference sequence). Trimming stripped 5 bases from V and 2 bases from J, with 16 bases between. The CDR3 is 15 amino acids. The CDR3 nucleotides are TGTGCCAGTAGTTCCCCCGGGAACAGCCCCTACGAGCAGTACTTC. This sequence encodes CASSSPGNSPYEQYF.

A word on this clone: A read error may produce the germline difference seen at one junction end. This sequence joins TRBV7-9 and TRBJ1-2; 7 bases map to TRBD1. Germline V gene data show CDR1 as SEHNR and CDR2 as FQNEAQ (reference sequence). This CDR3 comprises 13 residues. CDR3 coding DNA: TGTTCCAGCAGCCAGGACAGGTCCCATGGCTACACCTTC. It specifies CSSSQDRSHGYTF.

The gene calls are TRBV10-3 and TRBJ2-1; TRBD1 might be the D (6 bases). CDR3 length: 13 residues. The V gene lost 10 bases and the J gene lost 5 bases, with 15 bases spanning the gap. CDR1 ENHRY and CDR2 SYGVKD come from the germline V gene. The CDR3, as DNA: TGTGCCACCAACCCTACAGGGAACAATGAGCAGTTCTTC. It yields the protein CATNPTGNNEQFF.

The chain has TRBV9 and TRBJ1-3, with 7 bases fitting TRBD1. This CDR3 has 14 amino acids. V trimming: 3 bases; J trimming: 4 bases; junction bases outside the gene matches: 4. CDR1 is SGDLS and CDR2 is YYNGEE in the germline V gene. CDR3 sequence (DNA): TGTGCCAGCAGCGAGGGGGGACAGGGAAACACCATATATTTT. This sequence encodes CASSEGGQGNTIYF.

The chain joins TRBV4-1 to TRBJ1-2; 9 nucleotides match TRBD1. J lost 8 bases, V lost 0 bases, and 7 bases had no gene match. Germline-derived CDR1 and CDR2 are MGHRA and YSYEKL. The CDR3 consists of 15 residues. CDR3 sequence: CASSQDKGQGRGYTF. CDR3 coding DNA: TGCGCCAGCAGCCAAGATAAGGGACAGGGACGCGGCTACACCTTC.

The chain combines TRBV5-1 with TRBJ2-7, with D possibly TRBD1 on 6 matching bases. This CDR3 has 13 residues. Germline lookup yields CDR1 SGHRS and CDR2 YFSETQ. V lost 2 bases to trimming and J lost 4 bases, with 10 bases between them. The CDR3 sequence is CASSFGTFYEQYF. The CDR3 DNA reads TGCGCCAGCAGCTTTGGGACATTTTACGAGCAGTACTTC.

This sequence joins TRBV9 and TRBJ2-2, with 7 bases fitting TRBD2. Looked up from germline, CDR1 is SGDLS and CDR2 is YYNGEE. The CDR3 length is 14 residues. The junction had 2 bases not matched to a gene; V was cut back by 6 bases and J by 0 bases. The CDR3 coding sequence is TGTGCCAGCACCGCGGGGGCGAACACCGGGGAGCTGTTTTTT. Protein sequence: CASTAGANTGELFF.

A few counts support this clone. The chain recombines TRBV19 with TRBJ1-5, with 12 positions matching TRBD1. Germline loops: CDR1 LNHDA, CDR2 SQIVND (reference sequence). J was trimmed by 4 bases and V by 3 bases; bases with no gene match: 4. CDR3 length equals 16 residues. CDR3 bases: TGTGCCAGTAGTATGGAGGGACAGGGGGCGAATCAGCCCCAGCATTTT. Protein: CASSMEGQGANQPQHF.

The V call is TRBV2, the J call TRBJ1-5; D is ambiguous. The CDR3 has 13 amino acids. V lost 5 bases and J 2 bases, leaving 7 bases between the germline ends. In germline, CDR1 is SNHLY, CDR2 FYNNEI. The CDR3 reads CASSLAGNQPQHF. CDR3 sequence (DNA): TGTGCCAGCAGTCTGGCGGGCAATCAGCCCCAGCATTTT.

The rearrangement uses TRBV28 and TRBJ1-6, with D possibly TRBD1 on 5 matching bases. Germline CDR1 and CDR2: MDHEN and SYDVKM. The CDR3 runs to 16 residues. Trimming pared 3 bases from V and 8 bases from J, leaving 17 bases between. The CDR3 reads CASSFGQGSGDSPLHF. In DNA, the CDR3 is TGTGCCAGCAGTTTCGGCCAGGGTAGCGGAGATTCACCCCTCCACTTT.

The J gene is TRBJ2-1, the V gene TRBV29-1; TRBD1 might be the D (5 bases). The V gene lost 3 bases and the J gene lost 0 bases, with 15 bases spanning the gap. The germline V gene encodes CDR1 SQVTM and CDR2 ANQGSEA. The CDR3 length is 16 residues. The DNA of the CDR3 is TGCAGCGTTGAGGGGTGGGGCCAGAGCTCCTACAATGAGCAGTTCTTC. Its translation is CSVEGWGQSSYNEQFF.

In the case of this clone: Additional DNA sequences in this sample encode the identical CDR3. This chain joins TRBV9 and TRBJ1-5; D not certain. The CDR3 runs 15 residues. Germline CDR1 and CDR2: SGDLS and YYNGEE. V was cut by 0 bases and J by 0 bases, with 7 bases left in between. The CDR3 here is CASSVGGSSNQPQHF. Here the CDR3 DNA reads TGTGCCAGCAGCGTAGGAGGGAGTAGCAATCAGCCCCAGCATTTT.

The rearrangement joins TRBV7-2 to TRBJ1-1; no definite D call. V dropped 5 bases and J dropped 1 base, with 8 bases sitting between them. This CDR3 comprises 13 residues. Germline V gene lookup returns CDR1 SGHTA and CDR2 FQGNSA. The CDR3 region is CASSLHGNTEAFF. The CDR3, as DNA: TGTGCCAGCAGCCTGCACGGGAACACTGAAGCTTTCTTT.